This paragraph reports one T cell receptor beta chain. This entry is derived from a study of blood T cell repertoires in COVID-19. Participants had their cohort set by participant-reported clinical history. The CDR3 is 12 residues long. Trimming removed 4 bases from V and 4 bases from J, with 10 bases in between. The germline V gene encodes CDR1 SQVTM and CDR2 ANQGSEA. Only in-frame clones appear in the TCRdb table, and some are missing; sequencing was by immunoSEQ multiplex PCR. Among a few hundred thousand clones listed, 80% to 90% were seen once. The clonotype comes from a man younger than 45 in a cohort exposed to, infected with or recovered from COVID-19 (not recorded which). This chain connects TRBV29-1 to TRBJ1-1; D might be TRBD1 (5 bases). What was sequenced was PBMCs or T cells enriched from blood (not recorded which). The CDR3 protein is CSVGWGGTEAFF. CDR3 nucleotides: TGCAGCGTTGGGTGGGGGGGCACTGAAGCTTTCTTT.